The entry that follows covers one TCR beta chain sequence. These data come from a study of monozygotic twins with inflammatory bowel disease. Each donor supplied about 2.7 ml of blood. From its re-call of the 5' RACE reads, TCRdb lists each CDR3 protein once, without DNA. The sample data list some 400,000 distinct CDR3 sequences. This sequence was found in a human donor with ulcerative colitis or Crohn's disease, or a healthy co-twin of an affected twin (not recorded which). The sample consisted of blood.

CDR3 amino acids: CASTLGGQYTGELFF. The rearrangement uses TRBV12-3 or TRBV12-4 and TRBJ2-2; the D call from TCRdb, TRBD1, cannot be confirmed without DNA. There are 15 residues in the CDR3.